This T cell receptor (beta chain) was profiled in a study of naive and memory T cell subsets. An equimolar mix of two oligonucleotides served as the beta constant-region primer for TRBC1 and TRBC2. Four rounds of PCR amplified the ligated cDNA using nested alpha and beta constant-region primers plus SP2. TCRdb re-called the UMI-ligation and nested PCR reads with MiXCR, one entry per CDR3 protein. The sample carries some 30,000 distinct CDR3 sequences, roughly 18% recorded once. After the first PCR, alpha and beta chain libraries were processed separately. CDR1 and CDR2 from the germline V gene are SGHTA and FQGNSA. CDR3 length: 14 residues. The V and J ends lost 1 base and 4 bases respectively, with 10 bases between them. Study-wide findings and caveats: TCR abundance followed a power law differing between naive and memory subsets. In CD4 and CD8 cells, diversity dropped from naive through EMRA.

This clonotype was seen only a few times. Its antigen is still unknown. The clonotype comes from a human donor in good health. V is TRBV7-2 and J is TRBJ1-1; a weak D match, TRBD1 (5 bases). The specimen sequenced was effector memory CD4+ T cells from blood. Subset noted: effector memory, CD45RA- CD27-. The CDR3 DNA reads as TGTGCCAGCAGCTTAGGGGGGACTGGCACTGAAGCTTTCTTT. Its translation is CASSLGGTGTEAFF.